A single sample is the source of the 15 T cell receptor beta chains below, sequenced in a study of identical twins (TCRdb year 2016). The library relied on 5' RACE. TCRdb records Illumina HiSeq 2000 as the sequencer. TCRdb redid the processing of the public reads, applying fastp at Q25 and MiXCR, and retained in-frame beta chains. Rows are combined by CDR3 protein, so each entry shows the most common genes and DNA. The sample table shows more than 650,000 distinct CDR3 sequences, and roughly 6% are seen once. In total, the top ten clones hold 1.5% to 2% of the sample. The sample consisted of naive T cells sorted from blood. This specimen's cell subset or site label, interpreted: cells isolated with a human naive T-cell isolation kit. The receptors were gathered from a young man in good health.

This clonotype was seen only a few times. This chain's CDR3 is CASSYRDGRTDTQYF. The CDR3 DNA reads TGTGCCAGCAGTTACCGGGACGGTCGCACAGATACGCAGTATTTT. The chain combines TRBV27 with TRBJ2-3; D is possibly TRBD1 or TRBD2 (5 bases each). The CDR3 sequence is 15 residues long. Germline V gene lookup returns CDR1 MNHEY and CDR2 SMNVEV (reference sequence). Trimming took 4 bases from V and 1 from J, leaving 12 bases between them.

This clonotype was seen at least ten times. The CDR3 spells CASTPGTGANEQYF. Here the CDR3 DNA reads TGTGCCAGCACCCCCGGGACAGGGGCAAACGAGCAGTACTTC. The chain employs TRBV5-6 and TRBJ2-7, with TRBD1 identical over 10 bases. The V gene's germline CDR1 is SGHDT and CDR2 YYEEEE. V gave up 6 bases and J gave up 5 bases; unmatched junction bases: 8. This CDR3 spans 14 amino acids.

V and J are TRBV5-1 and TRBJ2-4; 11 nucleotides match TRBD2. Germline V gene data show CDR1 as SGHRS and CDR2 as YFSETQ. The CDR3 has 19 amino acids. With V trimmed by 3 bases and J by 3 bases, 14 bases remained unmatched. The CDR3 DNA reads as TGCGCCAGCAGCTCAACGACTAGCGGGGACCTAAGTGACAAAAACATTCAGTACTTC. The encoded protein is CASSSTTSGDLSDKNIQYF.

This clonotype has a count of ten or more. J is TRBJ2-7 and V is TRBV5-1, with a weak D call TRBD1 (5 bases). Germline assignment: CDR1 SGHRS and CDR2 YFSETQ. The CDR3 has 15 amino acids. Deletions cut 4 bases from V and 5 bases from J, with 19 bases between. The CDR3 reads CASSPGISVVHEQYF. CDR3 coding DNA: TGCGCCAGCAGCCCAGGGATCTCGGTCGTCCACGAGCAGTACTTC.

This clonotype was counted ten times or more. The V and J genes are TRBV5-1 and TRBJ2-1; TRBD1 agrees at 10 bases. Trimming at V came to 3 bases and at J to 3 bases, leaving 6 bases not matched to a gene. CDR1 is SGHRS, CDR2 YFSETQ, per germline. This CDR3 is 16 amino acids long. CDR3 residues: CASSSLGDRGYNEQFF. CDR3 DNA sequence: TGCGCCAGCAGCTCCCTTGGGGACAGGGGCTACAATGAGCAGTTCTTC.

The chain joins TRBV7-9 to TRBJ2-7, with D uncertain. Trimming cost V 8 bases and J 1 base, with 9 bases left between them. Germline V gene lookup returns CDR1 SEHNR and CDR2 FQNEAQ (reference sequence). The CDR3 sequence is 12 residues long. This chain's CDR3 is CASSRPSYEQYF. The DNA for the CDR3 is TGTGCCAGCTCCAGGCCGTCCTACGAGCAGTACTTC.

This clonotype was counted ten times or more. The chain couples TRBV20-1 to TRBJ2-5; unclear D gene. From germline, CDR1 is DFQATT and CDR2 SNEGSKA (reference sequence). V lost 3 bases and J 4 bases, leaving 6 bases between the germline ends. The CDR3 loop spans 11 amino acids. The CDR3 DNA sequence: TGCAGTGCTAGGACCCCAGAGACCCAGTACTTC. Translation gives CSARTPETQYF.

In its sample, this clonotype was seen many times. The J gene is TRBJ1-1, the V gene TRBV20-1, with a possible D match to TRBD1 (6 bases). Trimming left V 7 bases short and J 5 bases short, with 11 bases between. Germline V gene lookup returns CDR1 DFQATT and CDR2 SNEGSKA (reference sequence). CDR3 length equals 11 residues. The CDR3 DNA follows: TGCAGTGTAGGGAGGGGGACTGAAGCTTTCTTT. Translation: CSVGRGTEAFF.

This clonotype was recorded at least ten times. This chain joins TRBV20-1 and TRBJ2-3, with D perhaps TRBD2 (6 bases). The length of the CDR3 is 15 residues. Trimming shortened V by 5 bases and J by 2 bases, and 17 bases separated the two germline ends. Germline V gene data show CDR1 as DFQATT and CDR2 as SNEGSKA (reference sequence). The CDR3 loop reads CSASPGTPLTDTQYF. CDR3 DNA: TGCAGTGCTTCTCCCGGGACTCCACTCACAGATACGCAGTATTTT.

This clonotype was counted ten times or more. The chain recombines TRBV29-1 with TRBJ2-1; unclear D gene. Trimming shortened V by 4 bases and J by 10 bases, and 8 bases separated the two germline ends. Germline CDR1 is SQVTM and CDR2 is ANQGSEA. The CDR3 covers 10 residues. Here the CDR3 reads CSVVGTEQFF. Here the CDR3 DNA reads TGCAGCGTTGTAGGCACCGAGCAGTTCTTC.

The rearrangement joins TRBV25-1 to TRBJ1-6; a weak D match, TRBD1 (6 bases). The length of the CDR3 is 15 residues. V shed 8 bases and J shed 5 bases, with 16 bases lying between them. In germline, CDR1 is MGHDK, CDR2 SYGVNS. The CDR3 nucleotides read TGTGCCAGCCGGACCCACAGGGTGAATAATTCACCCCTCCACTTT. Encoded protein: CASRTHRVNNSPLHF.

This clonotype has a count of ten or more. The V and J genes are TRBV27 and TRBJ1-4; 7 bases are shared with TRBD1. CDR1 MNHEY and CDR2 SMNVEV come from the germline V gene (reference sequence). V shed 7 bases, J shed 2 bases, and the junction held 4 bases outside the gene matches. This CDR3 has 14 residues. CDR3 DNA sequence: TGTGCCAGCACCACACAGGGGACTAATGAAAAACTGTTTTTT. This gives the protein CASTTQGTNEKLFF. The full variable domain, its missing parts supplied by reference TRBV27 and TRBJ1-4, is EAQVTQNPRYLITVTGKKLTVTCSQNMNHEYMSWYRQDPGLGLRQIYYSMNVEVTDKGDVPEGYKVSRKEKRNFPLILESPSPNQTSLYFCASTTQGTNEKLFFGSGTQLSVL.

This clonotype was seen many times. The chain links TRBV6-5 to TRBJ2-7, with D unresolved. Looked up from germline, CDR1 is MNHEY and CDR2 is SVGAGI. This CDR3 is built from 11 residues. V lost 4 bases and J lost 6, with 7 bases in between. The CDR3 loop reads CASSSPLEQYF. CDR3 in DNA: TGTGCCAGCAGTTCCCCCCTCGAGCAGTACTTC.

This clonotype appeared many times. The chain joins TRBV5-1 to TRBJ1-5; no definite D call. CDR3 length equals 13 residues. Germline values: CDR1 SGHRS, CDR2 YFSETQ. Deletions cut 0 bases from V and 15 bases from J, with 16 bases between. The chain's CDR3 is CASSLAVDATRHF. Written as DNA, the CDR3 is TGCGCCAGCAGCTTGGCAGTCGACGCGACGCGGCATTTT.

The chain combines TRBV5-1 with TRBJ2-2; D is perhaps TRBD2 (5 bases). This CDR3 contains 15 residues. Looked up from germline, CDR1 is SGHRS and CDR2 is YFSETQ. Trimming removed 2 bases at V and 1 base at J, with 9 bases between. The CDR3 bases are TGCGCCAGCAGCTTCGGGGATCTGAACACCGGGGAGCTGTTTTTT. This gives the protein CASSFGDLNTGELFF. The variable domain in full, completed from reference TRBV5-1 and TRBJ2-2, reads KAGVTQTPRYLIKTRGQQVTLSCSPISGHRSVSWYQQTPGQGLQFLFEYFSETQRNKGNFPGRFSGRQFSNSRSEMNVSTLELGDSALYLCASSFGDLNTGELFFGEGSRLTVL.